This TCR beta chain was profiled in a study of T cell repertoires in cytomegalovirus infection. Study-level information: Matching HLA type and CMV infection were both indicated by public TCR beta signatures.

Per germline, CDR1 SGHAT and CDR2 FQNNGV. The CDR3 contains 12 residues. V was trimmed by 3 bases and J by 6 bases, leaving 6 bases between them. A single record per CDR3 protein comes from TCRdb applying MiXCR to the reads. This sample has under 850,000 distinct CDR3 sequences, with around 31% found just once. Whole-study findings and limits: The ex vivo response showed dominance by HLA-C-restricted CMV-specific TCR beta clonotypes.

About this clonotype: Its antigen is undetermined.

This chain links TRBV11-2 with TRBJ2-1; D gene unclear. The receptor was derived from a human donor in good health (CMV status not recorded). Some clones in this sample may be carry-over from other donors' samples. Sequencing used cultured PBMCs, obtained from culture after CMV antigen stimulation. As DNA, the CDR3 is TGTGCCAGCAGCTTTTACAGCAATGAGCAGTTCTTC. It encodes CASSFYSNEQFF.